These 30 T cell receptor beta chains were sequenced from one sample in a study of T-cell memory formation after mild COVID-19. TCRdb processed the 5' RACE reads anew with MiXCR; each CDR3 protein has one entry. The table includes 40,000 or so distinct CDR3 sequences, 6.6% detected once. The sequencing sample was made of PBMCs or a T cell subset sorted from them (not recorded which). These receptors were obtained from an adult who had mild COVID-19 (a few samples of this study predate the infection). Cell type and time point are not known.

The sample holds a few counts of this clonotype. The CDR3 DNA is TGTGCCAGCAGCGTACGGGCGGACACTGAAGCTTTCTTT. Residues: CASSVRADTEAFF. This chain connects TRBV9 to TRBJ1-1; D ambiguous. Germline CDR1 SGDLS, CDR2 YYNGEE. There are 13 residues in the CDR3. V lost 1 base and J lost 3, with 7 bases in between.

The chain employs TRBV4-1 and TRBJ1-1; D gene ambiguous. V dropped 4 bases and J dropped 1 base, with 10 bases sitting between them. In germline, CDR1 is MGHRA, CDR2 YSYEKL. The CDR3 is 14 residues long. The CDR3 DNA sequence: TGCGCCAGCAGCCCTACTTTAACGAACACTGAAGCTTTCTTT. It yields the protein CASSPTLTNTEAFF.

This clonotype appeared many times. This chain connects TRBV6-5 to TRBJ2-7; possible D gene TRBD1, 7 bases. From germline, CDR1 is MNHEY and CDR2 SVGAGI. The CDR3 totals 17 residues. Trimming left V 0 bases short and J 3 bases short, with 18 bases between. The CDR3 is CASSYSGVRGDGYEQYF. The DNA of the CDR3 is TGTGCCAGCAGTTACTCTGGCGTCAGGGGGGATGGCTACGAGCAGTACTTC.

This clonotype was recorded at least ten times. This rearrangement joins TRBV7-3 to TRBJ2-3; perhaps TRBD2 as D (6 bases). Germline V gives CDR1 SGHTA, CDR2 FQGTGA. Trimming pared 3 bases from V and 4 bases from J, leaving 11 bases between. There are 14 residues in the CDR3. DNA for the CDR3: TGTGCCAGCAGCTTGGATCGCGGGGCAGATACGCAGTATTTT. Translation gives CASSLDRGADTQYF.

This clonotype came up many times. The rearrangement uses TRBV20-1 and TRBJ2-7; a possible D gene is TRBD2 (6 bases). Germline CDR1 and CDR2: DFQATT and SNEGSKA (reference sequence). This CDR3 is built from 17 residues. V was shortened by 0 bases and J by 0 bases, with 18 bases between the two germline ends. As DNA, the CDR3 is TGCAGTGCTAGAGATAGGCCCTCTGGCGGGGTCTCCTACGAGCAGTACTTC. Translating it yields CSARDRPSGGVSYEQYF.

This clonotype was recorded at least ten times. This sequence joins TRBV18 and TRBJ2-1; 10 bases fit TRBD2. After removal of 3 bases from V and 4 bases from J, the junction contained 3 bases not matched to a gene. Germline CDR1 is KGHSH and CDR2 is LQKENI. CDR3 length equals 15 residues. In nucleotides, the CDR3 is TGTGCCAGCTCACCGGGACTAGCGTTATACAATGAGCAGTTCTTC. Protein product: CASSPGLALYNEQFF.

The table lists this clonotype with many counts. The J gene is TRBJ2-3, the V gene TRBV29-1; 10 bases match TRBD1. Germline loops: CDR1 SQVTM, CDR2 ANQGSEA. The J segment lost 14 bases and the V segment lost 6 bases, leaving 14 bases of the junction unmatched. The CDR3 totals 13 residues. The DNA for the CDR3 is TGCAGCGTCGAAAACTACGACAGGGGGCGGCTGTATTTT. Amino acids: CSVENYDRGRLYF.

This clonotype has a count of ten or more. This rearrangement joins TRBV5-1 to TRBJ2-3; D is perhaps TRBD2 (5 bases). Germline V gene data show CDR1 as SGHRS and CDR2 as YFSETQ. Trimming pared 0 bases from V and 2 bases from J, leaving 7 bases between. This CDR3 contains 14 residues. This CDR3 is CASSLGGNTDTQYF. The DNA of the CDR3 is TGCGCCAGCAGCTTGGGAGGGAACACAGATACGCAGTATTTT.

This chain joins TRBV10-2 and TRBJ1-1, with no clear D. V lost 2 bases and J 3 bases, leaving 7 bases between the germline ends. CDR1 is WSHSY and CDR2 is SAAADI in the germline V gene. This CDR3 contains 13 residues. The CDR3 loop reads CASSEEGYTEAFF. The CDR3 bases are TGCGCCAGCAGTGAGGAAGGGTACACTGAAGCTTTCTTT.

This clonotype has at least ten counts. The CDR3 DNA reads TGTGCCAGCAGTCCGGGACAGGGGGTGTACGAGCAGTACTTC. It codes for CASSPGQGVYEQYF. V usage is TRBV12-3 or TRBV12-4 and J usage is TRBJ2-7; 11 bases match TRBD1. The CDR3 loop spans 14 amino acids. V was pared by 5 bases and J by 4 bases, with 4 bases of the junction left unmatched.

Ten or more counts support this clonotype. The V and J genes are TRBV20-1 and TRBJ2-3; D may be TRBD2 (5 bases). Germline assignment: CDR1 DFQATT and CDR2 SNEGSKA (reference sequence). V was cut by 5 bases and J by 0 bases, with 18 bases left in between. The CDR3 loop spans 16 amino acids. The CDR3 reads CSAADGDARSTDTQYF. The CDR3 coding sequence is TGCAGTGCTGCCGACGGGGATGCCCGAAGCACAGATACGCAGTATTTT.

A remark on this clonotype: Just one base apart from a much larger clone, this may be a read error. The chain links TRBV7-8 to TRBJ1-6; D is unclear. Germline CDR1 reads SGHVS; CDR2 reads FQNEAQ. CDR3 length: 12 amino acids. Trimming cost V 5 bases and J 9 bases, with 8 bases left between them. Here the CDR3 DNA reads TGTGCCAGCAGCAACACTGGTTCACCCCTCCACTTT. Amino acids: CASSNTGSPLHF.

This clonotype was detected ten times or more. J is TRBJ2-1 and V is TRBV11-2; 7 nucleotides match TRBD1. From germline, CDR1 is SGHAT and CDR2 FQNNGV. Germline trimming cut 5 bases from V and 4 bases from J; bases unmatched to any gene: 14. The CDR3 has 17 amino acids. In DNA form, the CDR3 reads TGTGCCAGCAGCCGCCAACAGGGGCCCCCGGGGTACAATGAGCAGTTCTTC. As protein: CASSRQQGPPGYNEQFF.

The V call is TRBV9, the J call TRBJ2-1, with D perhaps matching TRBD2 (7 bases). This CDR3 is 17 amino acids long. Trimming took off 0 bases at V and 0 bases at J, with 13 bases between the two ends. Germline V lookup: CDR1 SGDLS, CDR2 YYNGEE. Here the CDR3 DNA reads TGTGCCAGCAGCGTAGGCCAGGGAGGGGGCTCCTACAATGAGCAGTTCTTC. Its translation is CASSVGQGGGSYNEQFF.

This clonotype was counted at least ten times. This rearrangement joins TRBV6-1 to TRBJ2-2; TRBD2 is a possible D gene (5 bases). Trimming stripped 3 bases from V and 5 bases from J, with 13 bases between. The V gene's germline CDR1 is MNHNS and CDR2 SASEGT. The CDR3 is made up of 15 amino acids. The chain's CDR3 is CASSDVWRRTGELFF. For the CDR3, the DNA is TGTGCCAGCAGTGATGTATGGAGGAGGACCGGGGAGCTGTTTTTT.

This chain links TRBV29-1 with TRBJ2-3; perhaps TRBD1 as D (5 bases). The CDR3 contains 11 residues. Trimming took 6 bases from V and 7 from J, leaving 11 bases between them. CDR1 and CDR2 (germline): SQVTM, ANQGSEA. The CDR3, as DNA: TGCAGCGTCCGACCAGGGAATACGCAGTATTTT. Its protein is CSVRPGNTQYF.

This clonotype was counted at least ten times. The chain uses TRBV29-1 and TRBJ2-3; D might be TRBD1 or TRBD2, each matching 6 bases. V shed 5 bases and J shed 1 base, with 16 bases lying between them. The V gene's germline CDR1 is SQVTM and CDR2 ANQGSEA. This CDR3 is 15 amino acids long. The CDR3 DNA reads TGCAGCGTTTCATGGGGGGCGCAGGGCACAGATACGCAGTATTTT. This encodes CSVSWGAQGTDTQYF.

This clonotype was counted many times. The J gene is TRBJ2-3, the V gene TRBV9, with D possibly matching TRBD2 (6 bases). V lost 4 bases to trimming and J lost 4 bases, with 16 bases between them. Germline CDR1 SGDLS, CDR2 YYNGEE. The CDR3 has 15 amino acids. The CDR3 region is CASSSLSGEADTQYF. The CDR3 DNA follows: TGTGCCAGCAGCTCCCTCTCCGGGGAGGCAGATACGCAGTATTTT.

This clonotype was seen many times. The V and J genes are TRBV7-2 and TRBJ2-1; unclear D gene. V lost 6 bases, J lost 4 bases, and 4 bases lay in between. This CDR3 comprises 11 residues. The germline gives CDR1 SGHTA, CDR2 FQGNSA. The CDR3 nucleotides are TGTGCCAGCAGTAATTACAATGAGCAGTTCTTC. This codes for CASSNYNEQFF.

In this sample, this clonotype turned up a few times. This sequence joins TRBV5-5 and TRBJ1-5; D is unresolved. CDR1 and CDR2 from the germline V gene are SGHKS and YYEKEE (reference sequence). V lost 4 bases and J lost 9, with 26 bases in between. This CDR3 spans 17 amino acids. CDR3 coding DNA: TGTGCCAGCAGCCCCGGTCCGGATCCAGGCGGCCATGGGCCCCAGCATTTT. Its translation: CASSPGPDPGGHGPQHF.

In this sample, this clonotype turned up many times. The J gene is TRBJ2-3, the V gene TRBV15; D is unresolved. Germline V gene data show CDR1 as LNHNV and CDR2 as YYDKDF (reference sequence). The CDR3 has 15 residues. The V end lost 0 bases, the J end lost 1 base, and 8 bases lay between the germline ends. The CDR3 loop reads CATSRDHEGTDTQYF. DNA of the CDR3: TGTGCCACCAGCAGAGATCATGAGGGCACAGATACGCAGTATTTT.

This clonotype was seen ten or more times. The J gene is TRBJ2-7, the V gene TRBV5-1; D is possibly TRBD1 or TRBD2 (7 bases each). The CDR3 runs 15 residues. CDR1 is SGHRS and CDR2 is YFSETQ in the germline V gene. Between the trimmed V and J ends, which lost 1 base and 5 bases, there was a span of 16 bases. CDR3 in DNA: TGCGCCAGCAGCTTGTCGCAGGGAGGGGGCCACGAGCAGTACTTC. It translates to CASSLSQGGGHEQYF.

This clonotype was counted at least ten times. V is TRBV15 and J is TRBJ2-7; 9 bases align to TRBD2. The CDR3 length is 15 residues. Trimming removed 0 bases from V and 6 bases from J; junction bases left unmatched: 6. CDR1 LNHNV and CDR2 YYDKDF come from the germline V gene (reference sequence). The CDR3 region is CATSRDLAGGGEQYF. In DNA form, the CDR3 reads TGTGCCACCAGCAGAGATTTGGCGGGAGGGGGCGAGCAGTACTTC.

This clonotype has ten or more counts. The V call is TRBV9, the J call TRBJ1-2, with TRBD1 matching over 10 bases. The CDR3 runs to 14 residues. Trimming at V came to 2 bases and at J to 4 bases, leaving 2 bases not matched to a gene. The germline gives CDR1 SGDLS, CDR2 YYNGEE. The CDR3: CASSVRTGGYGYTF. The CDR3 DNA reads as TGTGCCAGCAGCGTGAGGACAGGGGGCTATGGCTACACCTTC.

Many counts were recorded for this clonotype. The chain couples TRBV5-1 to TRBJ2-3; D is possibly TRBD2 (6 bases). Germline V gene data show CDR1 as SGHRS and CDR2 as YFSETQ. This CDR3 is 16 amino acids long. Trimming shortened V by 4 bases and J by 3 bases, and 18 bases separated the two germline ends. CDR3 DNA: TGCGCCAGCAGCCCACACTGGGACTCGACAACAGATACGCAGTATTTT. Its translation is CASSPHWDSTTDTQYF. Variable domain in full (rest from reference TRBV5-1 and TRBJ2-3): KAGVTQTPRYLIKTRGQQVTLSCSPISGHRSVSWYQQTPGQGLQFLFEYFSETQRNKGNFPGRFSGRQFSNSRSEMNVSTLELGDSALYLCASSPHWDSTTDTQYFGPGTRLTVL.

In this sample, this clonotype turned up many times. The V call is TRBV6-6, the J call TRBJ1-2, with a weak D call TRBD1 (6 bases). The germline gives CDR1 MNHNY, CDR2 SVGAGI (reference sequence). V was trimmed by 5 bases and J by 4 bases, leaving 14 bases between them. The CDR3 consists of 14 residues. CDR3 nucleotide sequence: TGTGCCAGCAGTCCGACAGGTCAAGCCTATGGCTACACCTTC. Translation: CASSPTGQAYGYTF.

This clonotype is labeled medium-sized. V usage is TRBV5-1 and J usage is TRBJ2-7, with D hard to call. Trimming cost V 4 bases and J 3 bases, with 8 bases left between them. This CDR3 has 12 amino acids. Germline V gives CDR1 SGHRS, CDR2 YFSETQ. CDR3 region: CASSLDIYEQYF. The CDR3 DNA follows: TGCGCCAGCAGCCTCGACATCTACGAGCAGTACTTC. Supplemented by reference TRBV5-1 and TRBJ2-7, the full variable domain reads KAGVTQTPRYLIKTRGQQVTLSCSPISGHRSVSWYQQTPGQGLQFLFEYFSETQRNKGNFPGRFSGRQFSNSRSEMNVSTLELGDSALYLCASSLDIYEQYFGPGTRLTVT.

This clonotype was detected only a few times. The chain links TRBV15 to TRBJ2-2; D call uncertain. Per the germline V gene, CDR1 is LNHNV and CDR2 is YYDKDF (reference sequence). The CDR3 extends over 13 amino acids. The V end was cut by 5 bases, the J end by 4 bases, with 8 bases between. Here the CDR3 reads CATSSHPTGELFF. The CDR3 nucleotides read TGTGCCACCAGCTCCCACCCCACCGGGGAGCTGTTTTTT.

This clonotype was detected only once. A read error may be the cause here, since a much bigger clone is one base away. Likely a read error: the CDR3 ends without its conserved phenylalanine or tryptophan. This chain connects TRBV5-6 to TRBJ1-2; 10 bases fit TRBD1. V lost 5 bases, J lost 4 bases, and 8 bases stayed unmatched. CDR1 is SGHDT, CDR2 YYEEEE, per germline. The CDR3 sequence is 15 residues long. Here the CDR3 reads CASSPTGTGAYGYTL. The DNA for the CDR3 is TGTGCCAGCAGTCCCACCGGGACAGGGGCCTATGGCTACACCTTA.

This clonotype was detected a few times. This sequence joins TRBV4-1 and TRBJ1-4, with D possibly matching TRBD1 (6 bases). The CDR3 contains 15 residues. Germline-derived CDR1 and CDR2 are MGHRA and YSYEKL. Trimming shortened V by 4 bases and J by 4 bases, and 13 bases separated the two germline ends. CDR3 in DNA: TGCGCCAGCAGCCCCATAACAGGGCGTAATGAAAAACTGTTTTTT. It is translated as CASSPITGRNEKLFF.